This TCR beta chain stems from a study of siplizumab effects on memory and regulatory T cells. Study-wide results and limits: Some alloreactive sequences were traceable to unstimulated CD4+ memory cells, and siplizumab significantly reduced them.

This table comes from immunoSEQ multiplex PCR, and its TCRdb copy is limited to in-frame clones, with some not included. The table shows roughly 56,000 clones, with approximately 95% occurring only once. Notes on this clone: Its cognate antigen is unknown.

Germline values: CDR1 SNHLY, CDR2 FYNNEI. The germline V and J ends were trimmed by 6 bases and 2 bases, with 18 bases remaining between them. This CDR3 has 16 residues. The chain has TRBV2 and TRBJ2-3; D is unclear. The receptor was isolated from a human donor in good health. Sequencing was done on a sample of CD8+ T cells sorted from blood. The CDR3 sequence is CASSRIRTSATDTQYF. The CDR3 coding sequence is TGTGCCAGCAGCAGGATACGGACCTCTGCCACAGATACGCAGTATTTT. Looking up the rest from reference TRBV2 and TRBJ2-3 gives the full variable domain: EPEVTQTPSHQVTQMGQEVILRCVPISNHLYFYWYRQILGQKVEFLVSFYNNEISEKSEIFDDQFSVERPDGSNFTLKIRSTKLEDSAMYFCASSRIRTSATDTQYFGPGTRLTVL.